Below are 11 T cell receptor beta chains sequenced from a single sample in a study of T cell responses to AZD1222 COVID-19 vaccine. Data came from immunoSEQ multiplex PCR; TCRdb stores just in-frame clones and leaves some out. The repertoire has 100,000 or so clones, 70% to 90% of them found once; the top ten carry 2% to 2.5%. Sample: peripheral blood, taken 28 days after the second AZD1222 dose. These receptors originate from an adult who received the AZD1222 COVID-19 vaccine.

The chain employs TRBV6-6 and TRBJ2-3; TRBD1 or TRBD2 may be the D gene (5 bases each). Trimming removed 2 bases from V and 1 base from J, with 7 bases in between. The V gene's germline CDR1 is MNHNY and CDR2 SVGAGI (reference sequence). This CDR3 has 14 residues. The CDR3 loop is CASSYRDGTDTQYF. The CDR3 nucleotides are TGTGCCAGCAGTTACAGGGACGGCACAGATACGCAGTATTTT.

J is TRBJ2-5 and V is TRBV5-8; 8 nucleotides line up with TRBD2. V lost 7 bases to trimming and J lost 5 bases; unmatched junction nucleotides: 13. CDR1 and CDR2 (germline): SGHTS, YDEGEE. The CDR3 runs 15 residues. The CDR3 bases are TGTGCCAGCTCGTACGGGGGGGGGACGGTCGAGACCCAGTACTTC. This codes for CASSYGGGTVETQYF.

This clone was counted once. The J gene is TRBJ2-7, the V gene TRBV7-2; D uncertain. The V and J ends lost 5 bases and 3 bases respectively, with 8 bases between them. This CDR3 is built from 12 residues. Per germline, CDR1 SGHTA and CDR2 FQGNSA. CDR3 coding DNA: TGTGCCAGCAGCCTTGGGGACTACGAGCAGTACTTC. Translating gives CASSLGDYEQYF.

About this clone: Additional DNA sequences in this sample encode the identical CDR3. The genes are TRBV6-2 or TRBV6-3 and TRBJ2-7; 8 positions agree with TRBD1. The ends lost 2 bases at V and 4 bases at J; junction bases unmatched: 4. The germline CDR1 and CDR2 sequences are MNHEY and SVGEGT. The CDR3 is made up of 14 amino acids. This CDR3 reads CASSYGQGAYEQYF. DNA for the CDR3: TGTGCCAGCAGTTACGGGCAGGGGGCTTACGAGCAGTACTTC.

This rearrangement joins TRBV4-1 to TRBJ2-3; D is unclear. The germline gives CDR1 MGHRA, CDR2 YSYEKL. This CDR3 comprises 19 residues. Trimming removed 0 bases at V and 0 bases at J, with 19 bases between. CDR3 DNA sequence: TGCGCCAGCAGCCAAGAAGGCACGTGGGCGGAGCCTAGCACAGATACGCAGTATTTT. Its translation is CASSQEGTWAEPSTDTQYF.

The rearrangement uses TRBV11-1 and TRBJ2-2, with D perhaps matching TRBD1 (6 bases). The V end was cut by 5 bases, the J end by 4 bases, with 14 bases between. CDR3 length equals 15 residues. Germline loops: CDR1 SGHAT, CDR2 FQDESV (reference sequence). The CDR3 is CASSPVQGATGELFF. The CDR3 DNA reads TGTGCCAGCAGCCCCGTACAGGGTGCCACCGGGGAGCTGTTTTTT.

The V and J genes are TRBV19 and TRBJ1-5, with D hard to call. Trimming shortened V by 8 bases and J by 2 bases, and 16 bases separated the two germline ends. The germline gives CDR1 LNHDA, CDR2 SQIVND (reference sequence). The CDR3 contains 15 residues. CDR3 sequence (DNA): TGTGCCAGTTCCCGCTCCGGGCAGGGCAATCAGCCCCAGCATTTT. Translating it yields CASSRSGQGNQPQHF.

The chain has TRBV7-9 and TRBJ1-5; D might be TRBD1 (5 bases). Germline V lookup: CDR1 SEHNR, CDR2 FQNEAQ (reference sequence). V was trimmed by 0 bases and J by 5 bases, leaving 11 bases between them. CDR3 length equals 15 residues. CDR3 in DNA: TGTGCCAGCAGCTTAGCTGCAGGGAAAGATCAGCCCCAGCATTTT. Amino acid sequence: CASSLAAGKDQPQHF.

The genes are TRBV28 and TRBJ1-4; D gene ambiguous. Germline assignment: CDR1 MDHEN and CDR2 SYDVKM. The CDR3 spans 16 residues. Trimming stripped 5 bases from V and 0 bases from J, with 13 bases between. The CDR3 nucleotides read TGTGCCAGCAGTATCCCCGACGGTGCAACTAATGAAAAACTGTTTTTT. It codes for CASSIPDGATNEKLFF.

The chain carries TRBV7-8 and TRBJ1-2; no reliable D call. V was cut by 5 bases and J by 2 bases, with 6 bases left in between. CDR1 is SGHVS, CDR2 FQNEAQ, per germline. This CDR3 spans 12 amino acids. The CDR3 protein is CASSPRNYGYTF. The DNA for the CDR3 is TGTGCCAGCAGCCCGCGGAACTATGGCTACACCTTC.

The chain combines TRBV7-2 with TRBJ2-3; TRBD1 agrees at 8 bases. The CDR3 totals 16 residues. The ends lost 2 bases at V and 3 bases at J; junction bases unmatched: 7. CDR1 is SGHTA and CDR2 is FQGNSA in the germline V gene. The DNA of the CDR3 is TGTGCCAGCAGCTTACGGACAGGGTATCAAACAGATACGCAGTATTTT. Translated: CASSLRTGYQTDTQYF.